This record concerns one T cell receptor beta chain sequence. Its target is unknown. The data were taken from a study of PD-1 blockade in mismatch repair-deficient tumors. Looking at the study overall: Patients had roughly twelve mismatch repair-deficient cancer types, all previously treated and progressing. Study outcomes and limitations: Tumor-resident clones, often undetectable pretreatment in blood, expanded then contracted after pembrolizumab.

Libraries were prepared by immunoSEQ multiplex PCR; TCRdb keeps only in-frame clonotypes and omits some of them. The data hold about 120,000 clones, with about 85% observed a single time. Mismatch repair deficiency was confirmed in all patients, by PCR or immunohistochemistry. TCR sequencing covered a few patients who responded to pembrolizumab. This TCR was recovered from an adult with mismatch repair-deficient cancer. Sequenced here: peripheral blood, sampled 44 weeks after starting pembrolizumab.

CDR3 in amino acids: CASSPGSPEAGELFF. In nucleotides, the CDR3 is TGTGCCAGCAGCCCCGGGTCTCCCGAGGCCGGGGAGCTGTTTTTT. The chain joins TRBV5-4 to TRBJ2-2; D gene ambiguous. Trimming removed 4 bases from V and 6 bases from J, with 16 bases in between. Looked up from germline, CDR1 is SGHNT and CDR2 is YYREEE (reference sequence). This CDR3 has 15 amino acids.